This T cell receptor beta chain stems from a study of shared clonotypes between healthy human individuals. Study-level background: Donors consisted of two women and three men between 18 and 49. CD8 memory received one plate per donor, CD8 naive two, CD4 memory three and CD4 naive three.

Clones were read by immunoSEQ multiplex PCR, and TCRdb kept only the in-frame ones, dropping some. The sample has about 2,200,000 clones, just over 90% seen once; the top ten hold around 1.7%. V was shortened by 4 bases and J by 3 bases, with 24 bases between the two germline ends. Germline loops: CDR1 SNHLY, CDR2 FYNNEI. The CDR3 runs 18 residues. In this sample, this clone turned up once. The antigen remains unidentified. Naive CD8 cells lacked CD45RO, underwent positive selection for CCR7 and left out terminally differentiated effector memory CD45RA+ cells. Study results and caveats: Blood was the only sampled material, and tissue repertoires likely differ.

This sequence originates from a man aged 18 to 29 in good health. Some clones in this sample may be carry-over from other donors' samples. Sample: naive CD8+ T cells from PBMCs. The genes are TRBV2 and TRBJ1-2; the D is unclear. Written as DNA, the CDR3 is TGTGCCAGCAGTGTATATCCGAAAGGGATTGGTTCGGACTATGGCTACACCTTC. It is translated as CASSVYPKGIGSDYGYTF. The full variable domain, rest sourced from reference TRBV2 and TRBJ1-2, is EPEVTQTPSHQVTQMGQEVILRCVPISNHLYFYWYRQILGQKVEFLVSFYNNEISEKSEIFDDQFSVERPDGSNFTLKIRSTKLEDSAMYFCASSVYPKGIGSDYGYTFGSGTRLTVV.